The 18 T cell receptor beta chains reported below all come from one sample, sequenced in a study of breast tumors, draining lymph nodes, adjacent tissues. The lymph nodes were axillary draining lymph nodes from breast cancer patients. TCRdb redid the calling of the multiplex PCR reads with MiXCR, one entry per CDR3 protein. The repertoire holds around 130,000 distinct CDR3 sequences, 20% to 25% seen once, with 2% to 2.5% in the top ten. Sequencing was done on a sample of axillary lymph node tissue. The receptors come from a female donor with breast cancer. Some clones in this sample may be carry-over from other donors' samples.

This clonotype was seen at least ten times. This sequence joins TRBV5-1 and TRBJ2-1; D remains ambiguous. V was pared by 5 bases and J by 4 bases, with 7 bases between. This CDR3 contains 12 residues. Germline assignment: CDR1 SGHRS and CDR2 YFSETQ. CDR3 sequence reads: CASSSGYNEQFF. CDR3 bases: TGCGCCAGCAGTTCAGGATACAATGAGCAGTTCTTC.

This clonotype was recorded many times. CDR3 DNA: TGCAGTGCTAGACGCGCGGGATCCAGCTCCTACAATGAGCAGTTCTTC. It yields the protein CSARRAGSSSYNEQFF. The chain combines TRBV20-1 with TRBJ2-1, with TRBD2 as a possible D gene (6 bases). V lost 2 bases and J lost 0, with 14 bases in between. CDR3 length: 16 amino acids. The germline V gene has CDR1 DFQATT and CDR2 SNEGSKA (reference sequence).

This clonotype showed up many times. The chain carries TRBV2 and TRBJ2-7, with D possibly being TRBD1 (6 bases). Trimming pared 6 bases from V and 3 bases from J, leaving 18 bases between. CDR1 is SNHLY and CDR2 is FYNNEI in the germline V gene. The CDR3 loop spans 15 amino acids. CDR3 nucleotides: TGTGCCAGCAGGCAAACTTCCGGGACACACTACGAGCAGTACTTC. As protein: CASRQTSGTHYEQYF.

This clonotype showed up many times. This chain joins TRBV20-1 and TRBJ2-2, with TRBD1 matching over 9 bases. The length of the CDR3 is 14 residues. V lost 6 bases to trimming and J lost 4 bases; unmatched junction nucleotides: 6. Germline CDR1 DFQATT, CDR2 SNEGSKA (reference sequence). The CDR3 region has the DNA TGCAGTGCCTTTGGGACAGGGACCACCGGGGAGCTGTTTTTT. It translates to CSAFGTGTTGELFF.

This clonotype was seen repeatedly, ten times or more. This rearrangement joins TRBV10-3 to TRBJ2-7; D is ambiguous. V was trimmed by 10 bases and J by 4 bases, leaving 17 bases between them. Germline lookup yields CDR1 ENHRY and CDR2 SYGVKD. The CDR3 consists of 13 residues. In DNA, the CDR3 is TGTGCCACCACGGGCGACGTTAGATACGAGCAGTACTTC. It specifies CATTGDVRYEQYF.

This clonotype was seen many times. The chain couples TRBV11-2 to TRBJ2-1; TRBD2 matches at 13 bases. CDR1 is SGHAT, CDR2 FQNNGV, per germline. The CDR3 extends over 20 amino acids. V was clipped by 9 bases and J by 0 bases; unmatched bases: 17. This chain's CDR3 is CARKRFRTSGGRSSYNEQFF. CDR3 bases: TGTGCCAGGAAGCGTTTTAGGACTAGCGGGGGAAGAAGCTCCTACAATGAGCAGTTCTTC.

The rearrangement uses TRBV28 and TRBJ1-2; D perhaps matches TRBD1 (5 bases). V shed 4 bases and J shed 6 bases, with 24 bases lying between them. Germline CDR1 and CDR2: MDHEN and SYDVKM. The CDR3 consists of 17 residues. This CDR3 is CASSSRQTPRDVHGYTF. The CDR3 DNA follows: TGTGCCAGCAGTTCCCGACAGACCCCTAGGGATGTTCATGGCTACACCTTC.

In its sample, this clonotype was seen many times. The gene calls are TRBV7-3 and TRBJ2-3, with D tentatively TRBD2 (7 bases). Per germline, CDR1 SGHTA and CDR2 FQGTGA. Trimming removed 3 bases from V and 3 bases from J, with 10 bases in between. The CDR3 runs 14 residues. CDR3 loop: CASSFEGGTDTQYF. The CDR3 DNA reads TGTGCCAGCAGCTTCGAGGGGGGGACAGATACGCAGTATTTT.

This clonotype was observed many times. The chain links TRBV24-1 to TRBJ2-7; possibly TRBD1 for D (5 bases). V was trimmed by 4 bases and J by 3 bases, leaving 9 bases between them. This CDR3 is built from 13 residues. Per germline, CDR1 KGHDR and CDR2 SFDVKD. CDR3 sequence (DNA): TGTGCCACCAGTGACGTCGACAGCTACGAGCAGTACTTC. This sequence encodes CATSDVDSYEQYF.

In its sample, this clonotype was seen many times. The chain links TRBV11-3 to TRBJ1-2; D not certain. With 1 base removed from V and 4 bases from J, the gap between germline ends came to 10 bases. This CDR3 is built from 14 residues. Germline V lookup: CDR1 SGHNT, CDR2 YENEEA. CDR3: CASSLGHGFYGYTF. The CDR3 region has the DNA TGTGCCAGCAGCTTAGGACACGGGTTCTATGGCTACACCTTC.

This clonotype was recorded at least ten times. The chain uses TRBV4-1 and TRBJ2-3; 9 nucleotides match TRBD2. The trim removed 1 base at V and 5 bases at J, leaving 10 bases unmatched. Germline values: CDR1 MGHRA, CDR2 YSYEKL. The CDR3 consists of 17 residues. The CDR3 DNA is TGCGCCAGCAGCCAAGCCCCCGGCGGGAGGGCCGGAGATACGCAGTATTTT. This codes for CASSQAPGGRAGDTQYF.

This clonotype was counted ten times or more. The chain joins TRBV4-1 to TRBJ1-5; 7 bases are a match to TRBD1. CDR1 and CDR2 (germline): MGHRA, YSYEKL. V dropped 1 base and J dropped 7; count of bases not matched to a gene: 7. CDR3 size: 15 residues. The CDR3 loop reads CASSQVPGTAQPQHF. The CDR3 DNA is TGCGCCAGCAGCCAAGTCCCGGGGACAGCCCAGCCCCAGCATTTT.

Concerning this clonotype: A much larger clonotype is one base distant, so this may be a read error. The rearrangement links TRBV3-1 to TRBJ2-3, with 8 bases lining up with TRBD2. In germline, CDR1 is LGHDT, CDR2 YNNKEL (reference sequence). The CDR3 extends over 14 amino acids. The CDR3 spells CACSPSSGQGTQYF. CDR3 nucleotide sequence: TGTGCCTGCAGCCCATCTAGCGGGCAGGGTACGCAGTATTTT.

This clonotype was seen once. The chain employs TRBV18 and TRBJ1-1; 9 bases align to TRBD1. V was clipped by 3 bases and J by 5 bases; unmatched bases: 10. CDR3 length: 16 residues. Germline assignment: CDR1 KGHSH and CDR2 LQKENI. The CDR3 DNA is TGTGCCAGCTCACCCGGACAGGGGATCGTGAGGACTGAAGCTTTCTTT. Translated, it gives CASSPGQGIVRTEAFF.

This clonotype was counted ten times or more. The chain recombines TRBV5-1 with TRBJ2-1, with 13 bases matching TRBD2. Germline V gives CDR1 SGHRS, CDR2 YFSETQ. With V trimmed by 4 bases and J by 8 bases, 6 bases remained unmatched. This CDR3 is built from 15 residues. The DNA for the CDR3 is TGCGCCAGCAGCGAACGACTAGCGGGAGGCCATGAGCAGTTCTTC. Residues: CASSERLAGGHEQFF. Supplemented by reference TRBV5-1 and TRBJ2-1, the full variable domain reads KAGVTQTPRYLIKTRGQQVTLSCSPISGHRSVSWYQQTPGQGLQFLFEYFSETQRNKGNFPGRFSGRQFSNSRSEMNVSTLELGDSALYLCASSERLAGGHEQFFGPGTRLTVL.

At least ten counts were recorded for this clonotype. This rearrangement joins TRBV29-1 to TRBJ2-3; 10 nucleotides match TRBD2. From germline, CDR1 is SQVTM and CDR2 ANQGSEA. The CDR3 has 13 amino acids. V gave up 7 bases and J gave up 4 bases; unmatched junction bases: 5. DNA for the CDR3: TGCAGCGCTGCCCTAGCGGGAGCAGATACGCAGTATTTT. Translation gives CSAALAGADTQYF.

This clonotype occurred many times. The chain combines TRBV5-1 with TRBJ1-2, with D possibly TRBD1 on 5 matching bases. CDR1 is SGHRS and CDR2 is YFSETQ in the germline V gene. The length of the CDR3 is 18 residues. The V end was cut by 7 bases, the J end by 8 bases, with 33 bases between. CDR3 sequence reads: CASGGSRFGGGVNSGYTF. The CDR3 DNA reads TGCGCCAGCGGGGGTAGCAGGTTTGGGGGAGGGGTGAATAGCGGCTACACCTTC.

There are many counts of this clonotype. DNA for the CDR3: TGCAGTGCTAGAGTCCCCGAAGCCAATAGGGGCTGGGGGGAGCTGTTTTTT. Translating it yields CSARVPEANRGWGELFF. The V call is TRBV20-1, the J call TRBJ2-2; possible D gene TRBD1, 5 bases. Germline values: CDR1 DFQATT, CDR2 SNEGSKA (reference sequence). V lost 1 base to trimming and J lost 8 bases, with 23 bases between them. This CDR3 contains 17 residues.